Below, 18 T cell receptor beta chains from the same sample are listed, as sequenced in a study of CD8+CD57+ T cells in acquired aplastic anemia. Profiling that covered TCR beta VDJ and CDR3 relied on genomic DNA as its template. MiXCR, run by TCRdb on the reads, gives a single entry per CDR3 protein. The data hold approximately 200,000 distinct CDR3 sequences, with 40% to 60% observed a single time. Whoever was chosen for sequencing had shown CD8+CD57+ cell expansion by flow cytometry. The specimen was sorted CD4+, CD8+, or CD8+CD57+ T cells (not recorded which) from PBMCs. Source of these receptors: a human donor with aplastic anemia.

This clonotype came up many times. This chain's CDR3 is CSASDRGDTDTQYF. DNA of the CDR3: TGCAGTGCTTCCGACAGGGGCGACACAGATACGCAGTATTTT. The J gene is TRBJ2-3, the V gene TRBV20-1; 8 positions match TRBD1. The ends lost 5 bases at V and 2 bases at J; junction bases unmatched: 6. The germline CDR1 and CDR2 sequences are DFQATT and SNEGSKA (reference sequence). The CDR3 extends over 14 amino acids.

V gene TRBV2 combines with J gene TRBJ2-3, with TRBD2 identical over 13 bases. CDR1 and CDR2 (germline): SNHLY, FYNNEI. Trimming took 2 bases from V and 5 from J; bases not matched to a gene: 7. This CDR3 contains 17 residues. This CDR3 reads CASSEQGLAGPLDTQYF. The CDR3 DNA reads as TGTGCCAGCAGTGAACAGGGACTAGCGGGGCCCTTAGATACGCAGTATTTT.

CDR3 sequence: CASRISHNEQFF. The CDR3 DNA reads TGTGCCAGCAGGATTTCCCACAATGAGCAGTTCTTC. The rearrangement uses TRBV27 and TRBJ2-1; D call uncertain. V gave up 6 bases and J gave up 5 bases, with 8 bases separating them. Germline assignment: CDR1 MNHEY and CDR2 SMNVEV (reference sequence). The length of the CDR3 is 12 residues.

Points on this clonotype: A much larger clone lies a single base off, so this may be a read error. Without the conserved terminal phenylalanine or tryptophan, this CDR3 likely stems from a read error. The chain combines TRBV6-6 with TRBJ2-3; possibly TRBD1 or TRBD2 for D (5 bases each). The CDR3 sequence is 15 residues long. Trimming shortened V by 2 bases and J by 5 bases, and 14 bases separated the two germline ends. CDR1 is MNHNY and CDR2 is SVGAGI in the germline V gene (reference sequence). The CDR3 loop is CASSYPRLGEDTQYC. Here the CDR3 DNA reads TGTGCCAGCAGTTACCCCAGGCTGGGGGAAGATACGCAGTATTGT.

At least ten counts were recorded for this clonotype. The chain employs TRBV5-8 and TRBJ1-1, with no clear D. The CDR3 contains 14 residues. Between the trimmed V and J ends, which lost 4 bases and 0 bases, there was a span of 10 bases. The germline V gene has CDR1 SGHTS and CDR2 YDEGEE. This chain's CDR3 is CASSPGPLNTEAFF. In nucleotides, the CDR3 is TGTGCCAGCAGCCCCGGGCCACTGAACACTGAAGCTTTCTTT.

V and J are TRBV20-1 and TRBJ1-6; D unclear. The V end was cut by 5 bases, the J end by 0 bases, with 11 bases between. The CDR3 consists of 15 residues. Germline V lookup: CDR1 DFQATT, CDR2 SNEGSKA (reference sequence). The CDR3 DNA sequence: TGCAGTGCTTCAACCCTGAGCTCCTATAATTCACCCCTCCACTTT. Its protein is CSASTLSSYNSPLHF.

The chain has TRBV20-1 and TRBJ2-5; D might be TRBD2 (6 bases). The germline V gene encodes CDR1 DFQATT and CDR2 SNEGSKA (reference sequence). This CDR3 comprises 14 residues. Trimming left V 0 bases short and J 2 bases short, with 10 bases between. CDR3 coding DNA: TGCAGTGCTAGAGATGGGAGGCAGCAAGAGACCCAGTACTTC. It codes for CSARDGRQQETQYF.

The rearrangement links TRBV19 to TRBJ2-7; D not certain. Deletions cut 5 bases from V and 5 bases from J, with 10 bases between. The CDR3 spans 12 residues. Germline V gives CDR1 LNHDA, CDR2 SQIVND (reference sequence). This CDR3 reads CASSSAVDEQYF. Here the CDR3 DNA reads TGTGCCAGTAGTTCCGCGGTCGACGAGCAGTACTTC.

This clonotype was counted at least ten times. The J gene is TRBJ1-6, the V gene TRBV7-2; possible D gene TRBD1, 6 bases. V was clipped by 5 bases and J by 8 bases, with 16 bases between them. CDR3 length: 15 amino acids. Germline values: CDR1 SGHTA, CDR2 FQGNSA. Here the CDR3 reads CASSGSGAPDSPLHF. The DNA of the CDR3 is TGTGCCAGCAGCGGGTCAGGGGCCCCGGATTCACCCCTCCACTTT.

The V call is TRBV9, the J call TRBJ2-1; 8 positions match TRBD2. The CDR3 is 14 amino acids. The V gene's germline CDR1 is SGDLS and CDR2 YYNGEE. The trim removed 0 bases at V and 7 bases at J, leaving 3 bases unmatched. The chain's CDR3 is CASSVVAGTNEQFF. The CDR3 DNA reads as TGTGCCAGCAGCGTAGTAGCGGGGACGAATGAGCAGTTCTTC.

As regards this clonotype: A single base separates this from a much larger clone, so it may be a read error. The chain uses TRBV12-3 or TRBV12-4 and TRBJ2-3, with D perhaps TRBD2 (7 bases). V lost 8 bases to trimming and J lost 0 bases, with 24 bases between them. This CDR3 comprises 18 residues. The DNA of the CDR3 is TGTGCCAGCGGTGAGCCCTTCGGGGGGCGAACTAGCACAGATACGCAGTATTTT. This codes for CASGEPFGGRTSTDTQYF.

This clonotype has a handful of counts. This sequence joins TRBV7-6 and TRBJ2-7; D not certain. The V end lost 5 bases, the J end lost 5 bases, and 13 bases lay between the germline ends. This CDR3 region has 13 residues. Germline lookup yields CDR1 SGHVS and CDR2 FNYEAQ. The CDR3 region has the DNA TGTGCCAGCAGCCCCCAAACAGCACACGAGCAGTACTTC. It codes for CASSPQTAHEQYF.

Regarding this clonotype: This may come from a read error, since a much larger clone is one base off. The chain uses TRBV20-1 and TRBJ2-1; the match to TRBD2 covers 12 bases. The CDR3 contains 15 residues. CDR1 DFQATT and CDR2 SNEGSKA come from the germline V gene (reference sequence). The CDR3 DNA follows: TGCAGTGCTCTCCGACTAGCGGGGGACTCCAATGAGCAGCTCTTC. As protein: CSALRLAGDSNEQLF.

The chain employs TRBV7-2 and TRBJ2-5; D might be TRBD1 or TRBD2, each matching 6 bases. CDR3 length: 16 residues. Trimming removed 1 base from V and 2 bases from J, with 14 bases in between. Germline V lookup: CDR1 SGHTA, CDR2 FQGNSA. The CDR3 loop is CASSLEARGRQETQYF. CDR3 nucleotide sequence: TGTGCCAGCAGCTTAGAGGCTCGGGGGCGGCAAGAGACCCAGTACTTC.

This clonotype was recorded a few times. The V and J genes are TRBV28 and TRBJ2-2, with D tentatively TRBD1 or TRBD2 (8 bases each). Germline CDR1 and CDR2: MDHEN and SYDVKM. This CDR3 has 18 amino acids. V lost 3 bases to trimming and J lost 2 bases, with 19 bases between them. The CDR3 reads CASSLVGRGQVNTGELFF. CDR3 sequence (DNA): TGTGCCAGCAGTTTGGTCGGGAGGGGACAGGTTAACACCGGGGAGCTGTTTTTT. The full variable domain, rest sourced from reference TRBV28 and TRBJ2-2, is DVKVTQSSRYLVKRTGEKVFLECVQDMDHENMFWYRQDPGLGLRLIYFSYDVKMKEKGDIPEGYSVSREKKERFSLILESASTNQTSMYLCASSLVGRGQVNTGELFFGEGSRLTVL.

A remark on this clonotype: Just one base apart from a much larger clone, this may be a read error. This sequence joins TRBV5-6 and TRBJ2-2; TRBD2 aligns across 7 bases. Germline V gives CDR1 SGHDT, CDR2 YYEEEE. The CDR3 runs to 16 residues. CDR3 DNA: TGTACCAGCAGCCCCTCCCGGACTAGGTATACCGGGGAGCTGTTTTTT. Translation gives CTSSPSRTRYTGELFF.

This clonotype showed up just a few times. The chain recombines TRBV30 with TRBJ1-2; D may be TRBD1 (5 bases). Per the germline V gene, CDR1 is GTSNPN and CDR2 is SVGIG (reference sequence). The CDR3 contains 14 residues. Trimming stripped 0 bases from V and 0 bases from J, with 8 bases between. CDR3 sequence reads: CAWSVAGSNYGYTF. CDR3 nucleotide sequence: TGTGCCTGGAGTGTGGCAGGGTCTAACTATGGCTACACCTTC.

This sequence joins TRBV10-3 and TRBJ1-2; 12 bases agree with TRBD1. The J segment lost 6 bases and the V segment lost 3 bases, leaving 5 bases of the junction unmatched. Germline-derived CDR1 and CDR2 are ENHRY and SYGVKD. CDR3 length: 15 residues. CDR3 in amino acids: CAISDPGQGADGYTF. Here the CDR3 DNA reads TGTGCCATCAGTGATCCGGGACAGGGGGCGGATGGCTACACCTTC.